Below, 20 T cell receptor beta chains from the same sample are listed, as sequenced in a study of control samples from healthy donors and cancer patients. Clones were read by immunoSEQ multiplex PCR, and TCRdb kept only the in-frame ones, dropping some. The sample lists roughly 120,000 clones, around 91% occurring once. Material for sequencing was PBMCs. The receptors shown here come from a woman between 45 and 60 years old with colorectal cancer.

This rearrangement joins TRBV7-6 to TRBJ1-3; D is uncertain. V was clipped by 1 base and J by 0 bases, with 16 bases between them. The germline V gene encodes CDR1 SGHVS and CDR2 FNYEAQ. The CDR3 contains 18 residues. CDR3 coding DNA: TGTGCCAGCAGCTTAGGAGCAGCTACCGCGGGCTCTGGAAACACCATATATTTT. This gives the protein CASSLGAATAGSGNTIYF.

The chain employs TRBV6-6 and TRBJ1-1; 7 bases fit TRBD1. Unmatched junction bases numbered 9, after V lost 7 bases and J lost 1 base. Germline V CDR1 and CDR2: MNHNY, SVGAGI (reference sequence). CDR3 size: 15 residues. Here the CDR3 reads CASNVPGTENTEAFF. CDR3 coding DNA: TGTGCCAGCAATGTACCCGGGACAGAGAACACTGAAGCTTTCTTT.

This rearrangement joins TRBV5-1 to TRBJ1-5; D uncertain. Germline V CDR1 and CDR2: SGHRS, YFSETQ. Trimming removed 0 bases at V and 5 bases at J, with 15 bases between. The CDR3 sequence is 16 residues long. CDR3 loop: CASSLDAAGPDQPQHF. The CDR3, as DNA: TGCGCCAGCAGCTTGGATGCGGCTGGCCCAGATCAGCCCCAGCATTTT.

This clone was picked up one time. The chain uses TRBV29-1 and TRBJ1-2; 10 bases align to TRBD1. The CDR3 length is 14 residues. Per the germline V gene, CDR1 is SQVTM and CDR2 is ANQGSEA. Unmatched junction bases numbered 9, after V lost 5 bases and J lost 6 bases. CDR3 sequence (DNA): TGCAGCGTTCAACGTACCGGGACAGGGGATGGCTACACCTTC. Translated, it gives CSVQRTGTGDGYTF. The variable domain in full, completed from reference TRBV29-1 and TRBJ1-2, reads SAVISQKPSRDICQRGTSLTIQCQVDSQVTMMFWYRQQPGQSLTLIATANQGSEATYESGFVIDKFPISRPNLTFSTLTVSNMSPEDSSIYLCSVQRTGTGDGYTFGSGTRLTVV.

This chain links TRBV3-1 (or the pseudogene TRBV3-2) with TRBJ1-2; 7 nucleotides agree with TRBD1. V trimming: 2 bases; J trimming: 4 bases; junction bases outside the gene matches: 4. Germline CDR1 reads LGHDT; CDR2 reads YNNKEL (reference sequence). CDR3 length: 14 amino acids. This CDR3 reads CASSQLQGPYGYTF. The CDR3 DNA reads TGTGCCAGCAGCCAACTACAGGGGCCCTATGGCTACACCTTC.

The V call is TRBV7-2, the J call TRBJ2-5; TRBD2 matches at 11 bases. The CDR3 length is 15 residues. Germline CDR1 is SGHTA and CDR2 is FQGNSA. With 4 bases clipped from V and 2 bases from J, the junction kept 3 bases outside the gene matches. This CDR3 reads CASSSSGGPQETQYF. CDR3 sequence (DNA): TGTGCCAGCAGCTCTAGCGGGGGGCCGCAAGAGACCCAGTACTTC.

The chain is built from TRBV7-2 and TRBJ1-1; D call uncertain. V gave up 3 bases and J gave up 4 bases, with 9 bases separating them. CDR1 is SGHTA, CDR2 FQGNSA, per germline. There are 13 residues in the CDR3. This CDR3 is CASSFGLGTEAFF. For the CDR3, the DNA is TGTGCCAGCAGCTTCGGCTTAGGCACTGAAGCTTTCTTT. The entire variable domain, with the rest obtained from reference TRBV7-2 and TRBJ1-1, is as follows: GAGVSQSPSNKVTEKGKDVELRCDPISGHTALYWYRQSLGQGLEFLIYFQGNSAPDKSGLPSDRFSAERTGGSVSTLTIQRTQQEDSAVYLCASSFGLGTEAFFGQGTRLTVV.

The gene calls are TRBV5-1 and TRBJ2-1; 10 nucleotides align to TRBD2. Germline lookup yields CDR1 SGHRS and CDR2 YFSETQ. Losses at the gene ends were 3 bases for V and 5 bases for J; bases not matched to a gene: 8. CDR3 length: 16 amino acids. The CDR3 is CASSSVIAGGNNEQFF. The CDR3 DNA is TGCGCCAGCAGCTCGGTGATAGCGGGAGGTAACAATGAGCAGTTCTTC.

This clone was detected once. V is TRBV27 and J is TRBJ2-7; no firm D call. Germline V CDR1 and CDR2: MNHEY, SMNVEV (reference sequence). CDR3 size: 13 residues. Trimming took off 3 bases at V and 2 bases at J, with 8 bases between the two ends. CDR3: CASSFGSAYEQYF. CDR3 nucleotide sequence: TGTGCCAGCAGTTTCGGGTCAGCCTACGAGCAGTACTTC.

V gene TRBV5-5 combines with J gene TRBJ2-7; unclear D gene. V shed 1 base and J shed 5 bases, with 4 bases lying between them. Germline loops: CDR1 SGHKS, CDR2 YYEKEE (reference sequence). This CDR3 is built from 11 residues. Written as DNA, the CDR3 is TGTGCCAGCAGCTTGCGAGACGAGCAGTACTTC. It encodes CASSLRDEQYF.

The V gene is TRBV12-5, the J gene TRBJ2-5, with 12 bases lining up with TRBD2. CDR1 and CDR2 from the germline V gene are LGHNT and FRNRAP. After removal of 3 bases from V and 2 bases from J, the junction contained 4 bases not matched to a gene. This CDR3 contains 16 residues. CDR3 in amino acids: CASGFTSGGQQETQYF. Written as DNA, the CDR3 is TGTGCTAGTGGTTTTACTAGCGGGGGGCAACAAGAGACCCAGTACTTC.

CDR3 sequence: CAISVTGDHYGYTF. DNA of the CDR3: TGTGCCATCAGTGTAACAGGGGATCACTATGGCTACACCTTC. The V gene is TRBV10-3, the J gene TRBJ1-2; 7 bases are a match to TRBD1. V was clipped by 4 bases and J by 3 bases; unmatched bases: 5. The CDR3 runs to 14 residues. CDR1 and CDR2 from the germline V gene are ENHRY and SYGVKD.

The chain employs TRBV28 and TRBJ1-3; D call uncertain. CDR3 length: 14 residues. CDR1 is MDHEN, CDR2 SYDVKM, per germline. Trimming removed 4 bases from V and 0 bases from J, with 7 bases in between. The CDR3 DNA reads TGTGCCAGCAGTTCCCCACACTCTGGAAACACCATATATTTT. Protein sequence: CASSSPHSGNTIYF.

J is TRBJ2-7 and V is TRBV4-1; maybe TRBD1 (6 bases). From germline, CDR1 is MGHRA and CDR2 YSYEKL. CDR3 length: 16 amino acids. Trimming removed 0 bases from V and 6 bases from J, with 18 bases in between. Here the CDR3 DNA reads TGCGCCAGCAGCCAAGAAGCGAACAGGGAAGTCTCCGAGCAGTACTTC. Translating it yields CASSQEANREVSEQYF.

This clone has just one count. The chain has TRBV19 and TRBJ2-3; D perhaps matches TRBD2 (6 bases). The CDR3 spans 22 residues. Trimming stripped 5 bases from V and 4 bases from J, with 37 bases between. Germline CDR1 LNHDA, CDR2 SQIVND (reference sequence). CDR3 in amino acids: CASSSAGWLRDREAEWADTQYF. For the CDR3, the DNA is TGTGCCAGTAGTTCCGCCGGGTGGTTGCGGGATCGTGAAGCAGAATGGGCAGATACGCAGTATTTT.

The CDR3 DNA reads TGTGCCAGCAATCAGGGAATAGGACAACTGTTTTTT. This codes for CASNQGIGQLFF. The rearrangement joins TRBV6-6 to TRBJ1-4, with D possibly matching TRBD1 (5 bases). The CDR3 is made up of 12 amino acids. V lost 7 bases and J 12 bases, leaving 15 bases between the germline ends. Looked up from germline, CDR1 is MNHNY and CDR2 is SVGAGI (reference sequence).

This clone was detected only once. The rearrangement uses TRBV5-1 and TRBJ2-1, with 7 bases aligning to TRBD1. With V trimmed by 4 bases and J by 2 bases, 9 bases remained unmatched. The CDR3 loop spans 16 amino acids. CDR1 and CDR2 (germline): SGHRS, YFSETQ. This chain's CDR3 is CASSTTTGTAYNEQFF. CDR3 sequence (DNA): TGCGCCAGCAGCACCACAACCGGGACAGCCTACAATGAGCAGTTCTTC.

The J gene is TRBJ1-2, the V gene TRBV19, with D hard to call. CDR3 length equals 13 residues. Trimming pared 4 bases from V and 2 bases from J, leaving 8 bases between. The germline V gene encodes CDR1 LNHDA and CDR2 SQIVND (reference sequence). CDR3 DNA: TGTGCCAGTAGTAACCTGGAAAACTATGGCTACACCTTC. Protein: CASSNLENYGYTF.

This clone was recorded once. The chain is built from TRBV11-2 and TRBJ2-1, with a weak D call TRBD2 (6 bases). The germline V gene encodes CDR1 SGHAT and CDR2 FQNNGV. V lost 6 bases, J lost 7 bases, and 22 bases lay in between. The CDR3 covers 16 residues. Here the CDR3 reads CASRGAGRGVGNEQFF. Here the CDR3 DNA reads TGTGCCAGCAGAGGGGCAGGGCGGGGAGTGGGGAATGAGCAGTTCTTC. Supplemented by reference TRBV11-2 and TRBJ2-1, the full variable domain reads EAGVAQSPRYKIIEKRQSVAFWCNPISGHATLYWYQQILGQGPKLLIQFQNNGVVDDSQLPKDRFSAERLKGVDSTLKIQPAKLEDSAVYLCASRGAGRGVGNEQFFGPGTRLTVL.

This clone is a singleton in its sample. CDR3 in amino acids: CASSTTGDRETEAFF. The CDR3 DNA sequence: TGCGCCAGCAGTACAACGGGGGACAGAGAAACTGAAGCTTTCTTT. This chain connects TRBV5-1 to TRBJ1-1, with TRBD1 matching 7 bases. Germline V gene sequence: CDR1 SGHRS, CDR2 YFSETQ. V shed 5 bases, J shed 5 bases, and the junction held 12 bases outside the gene matches. The CDR3 consists of 15 residues.